This T cell receptor (beta chain) emerged from a study of blood T cell repertoires in COVID-19. Seattle patients were enrolled during active infection and followed longitudinally. Assay: immunoSEQ multiplex PCR; the TCRdb copy retains only in-frame clones and omits some. The sample carries 250,000 to 300,000 clones, around nine tenths recorded once. This clonotype was obtained from a woman aged 25-40 years with COVID-19, enrolled during active disease. Specimen: peripheral blood.

CDR3 nucleotides: TGCGCCAGCAGCTTGGGTAGGGAGGACACCATATATTTT. Its translation is CASSLGREDTIYF. V and J are TRBV5-1 and TRBJ1-3; D call uncertain. V was clipped by 0 bases and J by 8 bases, with 9 bases between them. CDR1 is SGHRS, CDR2 YFSETQ, per germline. The CDR3 extends over 13 amino acids.